One sample yielded the 9 T cell receptor beta chains listed below, sequenced in a study of radiation and T cells in renal cell carcinoma. Time point here: blood 4 weeks post-SBRT, at nephrectomy. The treatment denotes: 15 Gy SBRT to primary tumor, nephrectomy 4 weeks later. Some clones are missing from TCRdb's copy, which holds only in-frame ones; the method was immunoSEQ multiplex PCR. The sample has roughly 92,000 clones; 80% to 90% are singletons. The specimen comprised blood, sampled from a patient whose treatment included radiotherapy and nephrectomy. The receptor source for this set is a man in his fifties or sixties with renal cell carcinoma.

V and J are TRBV7-7 and TRBJ2-1; 10 bases line up with TRBD1. J lost 4 bases, V lost 1 base, and 1 base had no gene match. The CDR3 extends over 15 amino acids. Germline V gives CDR1 SSHAT, CDR2 FNYEAQ (reference sequence). The CDR3 loop is CASSLGDRGYNEQFF. The CDR3 DNA follows: TGTGCCAGCAGCTTAGGGGACAGGGGTTACAATGAGCAGTTCTTC.

V and J are TRBV11-2 and TRBJ2-2; D is perhaps TRBD1 (6 bases). The V end lost 1 base, the J end lost 5 bases, and 14 bases lay between the germline ends. Per germline, CDR1 SGHAT and CDR2 FQNNGV. The CDR3 loop spans 16 amino acids. CDR3 region: CASSLGSFGTTGELFF. CDR3 sequence (DNA): TGTGCCAGCAGCTTAGGCAGCTTCGGGACAACCGGGGAGCTGTTTTTT.

This sequence joins TRBV5-1 and TRBJ2-1; 16 bases map to TRBD2. Germline V gene data show CDR1 as SGHRS and CDR2 as YFSETQ. The CDR3 covers 18 residues. With V trimmed by 0 bases and J by 4 bases, 4 bases remained unmatched. The CDR3, as DNA: TGCGCCAGCAGCTTGGTGTCGGGACTAGCGGGAGGGTACAATGAGCAGTTCTTC. The encoded protein is CASSLVSGLAGGYNEQFF.

The V gene is TRBV23-1, the J gene TRBJ2-1; D gene unclear. TRBV23-1 is filed as an ORF, its function uncertain. Trimming stripped 2 bases from V and 4 bases from J, with 15 bases between. The CDR3 runs 16 residues. CDR3 sequence (DNA): TGCGCCAGCAGTCAACCCCCGACCACAGAGTACAATGAGCAGTTCTTC. This gives the protein CASSQPPTTEYNEQFF.

V is TRBV4-2 and J is TRBJ2-1; 11 bases are a match to TRBD2. Trimming took 3 bases from V and 3 from J; bases not matched to a gene: 7. The CDR3 contains 17 residues. Germline CDR1 and CDR2: LGHNA and YNFKEQ. CDR3 sequence: CASSQAVAGGVYNEQFF. The CDR3 bases are TGTGCCAGCAGCCAGGCGGTAGCGGGAGGGGTCTACAATGAGCAGTTCTTC.

The chain uses TRBV28 and TRBJ1-1; TRBD1 is a possible D gene (6 bases). CDR1 is MDHEN and CDR2 is SYDVKM in the germline V gene. Between the trimmed V and J ends, which lost 6 bases and 1 base, there was a span of 12 bases. The CDR3 is made up of 14 amino acids. The CDR3 DNA reads as TGTGCCAGCAGATACAAGACAGGGAACACTGAAGCTTTCTTT. Translation: CASRYKTGNTEAFF.

This chain uses TRBV11-2 with TRBJ2-7; D is unclear. The CDR3 has 13 residues. Trimming cost V 4 bases and J 3 bases, with 10 bases left between them. Germline V gene data show CDR1 as SGHAT and CDR2 as FQNNGV. The DNA of the CDR3 is TGTGCCAGCAGCTCCCGACTGGGCTACGAGCAGTACTTC. It is translated as CASSSRLGYEQYF.

This rearrangement joins TRBV11-2 to TRBJ2-1, with 7 nucleotides matching TRBD2. V was clipped by 4 bases and J by 8 bases; unmatched bases: 11. The germline gives CDR1 SGHAT, CDR2 FQNNGV. The CDR3 sequence is 15 residues long. Here the CDR3 reads CASSSTWREFHEQFF. For the CDR3, the DNA is TGTGCCAGCAGCTCCACGTGGCGGGAGTTCCATGAGCAGTTCTTC.

This clone showed up just a few times. This specimen includes other DNA sequences encoding the same CDR3. The rearrangement links TRBV6-1 to TRBJ1-1; tentatively, D is TRBD1 (5 bases). Between the trimmed V and J ends, which lost 2 bases and 1 base, there was a span of 5 bases. The germline gives CDR1 MNHNS, CDR2 SASEGT. The CDR3 is made up of 13 amino acids. CDR3 loop: CASSEQGNTEAFF. CDR3 nucleotides: TGTGCCAGCAGTGAACAGGGGAACACTGAAGCTTTCTTT.